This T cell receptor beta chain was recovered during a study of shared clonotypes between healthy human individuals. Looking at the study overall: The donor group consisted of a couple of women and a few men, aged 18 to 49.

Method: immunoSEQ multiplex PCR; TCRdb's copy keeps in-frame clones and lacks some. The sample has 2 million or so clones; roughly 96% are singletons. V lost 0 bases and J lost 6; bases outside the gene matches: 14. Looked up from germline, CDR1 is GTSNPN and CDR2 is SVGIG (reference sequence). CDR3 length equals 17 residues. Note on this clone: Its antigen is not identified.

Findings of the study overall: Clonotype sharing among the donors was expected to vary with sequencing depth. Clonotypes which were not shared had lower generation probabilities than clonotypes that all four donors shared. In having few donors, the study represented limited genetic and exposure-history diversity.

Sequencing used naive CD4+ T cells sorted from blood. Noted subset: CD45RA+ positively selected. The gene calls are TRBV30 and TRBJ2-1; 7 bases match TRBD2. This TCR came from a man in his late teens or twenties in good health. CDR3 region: CAWSVPLAATWGNEQFF. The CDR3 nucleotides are TGTGCCTGGAGTGTACCCCTAGCGGCCACCTGGGGCAATGAGCAGTTCTTC.